A selection of T cell receptor beta chains follows, all from one sample in a study of blood T cell repertoires in COVID-19. Profiled with immunoSEQ multiplex PCR; TCRdb holds only in-frame clones, not every one. The table includes approximately 100,000 clones, 65% to 85% detected once. Material: peripheral blood. These receptor sequences come from a man in his fifties or sixties with acute or convalescent COVID-19. CDR3s include the opening cysteine and the closing phenylalanine or tryptophan. A D gene is named only where the DNA matches it firmly. Clone size is given for some rows only: seen once, a few or many times, or a class if the clone is expanded.

abundance: NA; j_gene: TRBJ2-5; v_gene: TRBV5-8; d_gene: TRBD1; CDR3aa: CASSRDRSWQETQYF; CDR3nt: TGTGCCAGCAGCCGGGACAGGTCTTGGCAAGAGACCCAGTACTTC
abundance: NA; j_gene: TRBJ1-1; v_gene: TRBV6-5; d_gene: NA; CDR3aa: CASSYSDFSGAFF; CDR3nt: TGTGCCAGCAGTTACTCCGACTTCTCGGGAGCTTTCTTT
abundance: NA; j_gene: TRBJ2-3; v_gene: TRBV7-6; d_gene: TRBD2; CDR3aa: CASSLGLAVGDTQYF; CDR3nt: TGTGCCAGCAGCCTGGGACTAGCGGTGGGAGATACGCAGTATTTT
abundance: NA; j_gene: TRBJ1-2; v_gene: TRBV3-1/TRBV3-2; d_gene: TRBD1; CDR3aa: CASSQQGVPGYTF; CDR3nt: TGTGCCAGCAGCCAACAGGGGGTGCCTGGCTACACCTTC
abundance: NA; j_gene: TRBJ2-2; v_gene: TRBV7-2; d_gene: NA; CDR3aa: CASSRIGGGELFF; CDR3nt: TGTGCCAGCAGCCGGATAGGGGGCGGGGAGCTGTTTTTT
abundance: once; j_gene: TRBJ1-4; v_gene: TRBV6-2/TRBV6-3; d_gene: NA; CDR3aa: CASSPNLITTGRLF; CDR3nt: TGTGCCAGCAGTCCCAACTTAATAACGACAGGAAGGCTTTTT
abundance: once; j_gene: TRBJ1-1; v_gene: TRBV3-1/TRBV3-2; d_gene: NA; CDR3aa: CASSPPGGLLNTEAFF; CDR3nt: TGTGCCAGCAGCCCTCCCGGGGGGCTGCTGAACACTGAAGCTTTCTTT
abundance: few; j_gene: TRBJ2-3; v_gene: TRBV5-6; d_gene: NA; CDR3aa: CASSFFAADTQYF; CDR3nt: TGTGCCAGCAGCTTTTTTGCGGCAGATACGCAGTATTTT
abundance: NA; j_gene: TRBJ1-6; v_gene: TRBV7-2; d_gene: TRBD1; CDR3aa: CASSARQGQEVNSPLHF; CDR3nt: TGTGCCAGCAGCGCTAGACAGGGTCAAGAAGTTAATTCACCCCTCCACTTT
abundance: NA; j_gene: TRBJ2-3; v_gene: TRBV20-1; d_gene: NA; CDR3aa: CSTSTGDTQYF; CDR3nt: TGCAGTACCTCGACGGGAGATACGCAGTATTTT
abundance: NA; j_gene: TRBJ2-7; v_gene: TRBV2; d_gene: NA; CDR3aa: CASQTASSQYF; CDR3nt: TGTGCCAGCCAGACAGCTTCCTCGCAGTACTTC
abundance: NA; j_gene: TRBJ2-3; v_gene: TRBV6-2/TRBV6-3; d_gene: TRBD2; CDR3aa: CASSYIAGLANTDTQYF; CDR3nt: TGTGCCAGCAGTTACATCGCCGGACTAGCAAACACAGATACGCAGTATTTT
abundance: NA; j_gene: TRBJ2-3; v_gene: TRBV27; d_gene: NA; CDR3aa: CASSLRTVSTDTQYF; CDR3nt: TGTGCCAGCAGTTTAAGAACAGTTAGCACAGATACGCAGTATTTT
abundance: NA; j_gene: TRBJ2-2; v_gene: TRBV6-6; d_gene: NA; CDR3aa: CASSYTRDGELFF; CDR3nt: TGTGCCAGCAGTTATACCAGGGACGGGGAGCTGTTTTTT
abundance: once; j_gene: TRBJ1-1; v_gene: TRBV19; d_gene: TRBD1; CDR3aa: CASRSTGQGRNTEAFF; CDR3nt: TGTGCCAGTCGATCAACGGGACAGGGAAGGAACACTGAAGCTTTCTTT
abundance: NA; j_gene: TRBJ2-3; v_gene: TRBV30; d_gene: TRBD2; CDR3aa: CAWSVSSGVVDTQYF; CDR3nt: TGTGCCTGGAGTGTATCCAGCGGGGTCGTAGATACGCAGTATTTT
abundance: NA; j_gene: TRBJ2-5; v_gene: TRBV6-2/TRBV6-3; d_gene: TRBD2; CDR3aa: CASSFPGLAGGKRQETQYF; CDR3nt: TGTGCCAGCAGTTTCCCCGGACTAGCGGGGGGGAAACGGCAAGAGACCCAGTACTTC
abundance: NA; j_gene: TRBJ1-2; v_gene: TRBV11-2; d_gene: NA; CDR3aa: CASSLEAHGYGYTF; CDR3nt: TGTGCCAGCAGCTTAGAGGCCCACGGGTATGGCTACACCTTC
abundance: NA; j_gene: TRBJ1-1; v_gene: TRBV19; d_gene: NA; CDR3aa: CASSEVLGATEAFF; CDR3nt: TGTGCCAGTAGTGAAGTGCTGGGGGCCACTGAAGCTTTCTTT
abundance: NA; j_gene: TRBJ1-5; v_gene: TRBV7-2; d_gene: TRBD1; CDR3aa: CASSLDTGGGQPQHF; CDR3nt: TGTGCCAGCAGCTTGGACACAGGGGGAGGTCAGCCCCAGCATTTT
abundance: NA; j_gene: TRBJ2-2; v_gene: TRBV2; d_gene: TRBD2; CDR3aa: CASRAGGNTGELFF; CDR3nt: TGTGCCAGCAGAGCGGGGGGGAACACCGGGGAGCTGTTTTTT
abundance: once; j_gene: TRBJ2-1; v_gene: TRBV11-2; d_gene: TRBD2; CDR3aa: CASSLPGGLYNEQFF; CDR3nt: TGTGCCAGCAGCTTACCGGGGGGGCTTTACAATGAGCAGTTCTTC
abundance: NA; j_gene: TRBJ1-5; v_gene: TRBV19; d_gene: TRBD1; CDR3aa: CASSVRTGYGNQPQHF; CDR3nt: TGTGCCAGTAGTGTCCGGACAGGGTACGGCAATCAGCCCCAGCATTTT